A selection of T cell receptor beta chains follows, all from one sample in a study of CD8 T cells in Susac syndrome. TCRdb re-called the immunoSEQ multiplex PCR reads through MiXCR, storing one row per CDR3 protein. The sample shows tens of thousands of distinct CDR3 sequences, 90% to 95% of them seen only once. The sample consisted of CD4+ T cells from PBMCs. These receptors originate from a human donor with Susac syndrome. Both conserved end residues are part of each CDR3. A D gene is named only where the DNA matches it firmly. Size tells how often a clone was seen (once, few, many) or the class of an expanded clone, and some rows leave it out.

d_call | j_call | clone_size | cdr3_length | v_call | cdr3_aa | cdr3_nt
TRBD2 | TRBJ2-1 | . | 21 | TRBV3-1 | CASSQDVRGTSEGPSNNEQFF | TGTGCCAGCAGCCAAGATGTGAGGGGGACTAGCGAAGGCCCCTCCAACAATGAGCAGTTCTTC
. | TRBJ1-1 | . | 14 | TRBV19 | CASSARAGGTEAFF | TGTGCCAGTAGTGCCCGGGCGGGAGGCACTGAAGCTTTCTTT
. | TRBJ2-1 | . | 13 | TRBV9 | CASSPWAGNEQFF | TGTGCCAGCAGCCCTTGGGCGGGGAATGAGCAGTTCTTC
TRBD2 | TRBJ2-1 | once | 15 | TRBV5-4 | CASSPGTSIFDEQFF | TGTGCCAGCAGTCCCGGGACTAGTATTTTCGATGAGCAGTTCTTC
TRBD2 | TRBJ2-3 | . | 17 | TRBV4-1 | CASSQRRTSGLTDTQYF | TGCGCCAGCAGCCAACGGAGGACTAGCGGACTCACAGATACGCAGTATTTT
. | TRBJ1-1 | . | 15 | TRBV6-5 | CASSYPGQLNTEAFF | TGTGCCAGCAGTTACCCAGGACAGCTGAACACTGAAGCTTTCTTT
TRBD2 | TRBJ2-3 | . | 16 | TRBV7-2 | CASTLLAGGYTDTQYF | TGTGCCAGCACCCTCCTAGCGGGGGGTTACACAGATACGCAGTATTTT
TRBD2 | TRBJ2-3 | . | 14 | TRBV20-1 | CSAPLAGGPDTQYF | TGCAGTGCTCCACTAGCGGGGGGGCCAGATACGCAGTATTTT
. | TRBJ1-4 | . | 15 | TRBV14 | CASSQERATNEKLFF | TGTGCCAGCAGCCAGGAGCGGGCAACTAATGAAAAACTGTTTTTT
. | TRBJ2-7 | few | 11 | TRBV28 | CASSLTYEQYF | TGTGCCAGCAGTTTAACCTACGAGCAGTACTTC
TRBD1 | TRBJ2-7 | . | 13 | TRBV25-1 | CASRVQGWDEQYF | TGTGCCAGCAGGGTACAGGGGTGGGACGAGCAGTACTTC
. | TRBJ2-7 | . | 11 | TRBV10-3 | CATEGDYEQYF | TGTGCTACCGAGGGGGACTACGAGCAGTACTTC
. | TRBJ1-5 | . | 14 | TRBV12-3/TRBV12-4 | CASSQGTSNQPQHF | TGTGCCAGCAGTCAGGGGACGAGCAATCAGCCCCAGCATTTT
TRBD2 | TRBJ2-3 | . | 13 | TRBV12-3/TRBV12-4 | CASLPGLVDTQYF | TGTGCCAGCCTTCCGGGACTAGTTGATACGCAGTATTTT
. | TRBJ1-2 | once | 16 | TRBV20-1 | CSARGRSGIANYGYTF | TGCAGTGCTAGAGGGAGAAGCGGGATAGCTAACTATGGCTACACCTTC
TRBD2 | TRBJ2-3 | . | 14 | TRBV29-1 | CSVDRRGSSDTQYF | TGCAGCGTTGATCGGCGGGGGTCCTCAGATACGCAGTATTTT
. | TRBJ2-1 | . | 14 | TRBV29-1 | CSVDTSLAYNEQFF | TGCAGCGTGGACACTAGTCTCGCCTACAATGAGCAGTTCTTC
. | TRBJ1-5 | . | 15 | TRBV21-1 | CASSTRTGEAQPQHF | TGTGCCAGCAGCACTCGGACAGGGGAGGCTCAGCCCCAGCATTTT
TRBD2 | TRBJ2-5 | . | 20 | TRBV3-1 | CASSRKLFRTSGGADETQYF | TGTGCCAGCAGCCGAAAACTCTTCAGGACTAGCGGGGGGGCCGACGAGACCCAGTACTTC
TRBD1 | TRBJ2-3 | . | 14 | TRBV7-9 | CASRPGQGTDTQYF | TGTGCCAGCAGGCCGGGACAGGGCACAGATACGCAGTATTTT
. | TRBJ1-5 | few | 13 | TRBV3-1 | CASSQDLGQPQHF | TGTGCCAGCAGCCAAGATTTAGGGCAGCCCCAGCATTTT
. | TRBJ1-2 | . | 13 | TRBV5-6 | CASSLDVNYGYTF | TGTGCCAGCAGTCTCGACGTCAACTATGGCTACACCTTC
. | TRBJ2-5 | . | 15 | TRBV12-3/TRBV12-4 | CASSLGSLPQETQYF | TGTGCCAGCAGTTTAGGTTCCCTTCCCCAAGAGACCCAGTACTTC
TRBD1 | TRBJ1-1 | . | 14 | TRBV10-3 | CAISEDRGSTEAFF | TGTGCCATCAGTGAGGACAGGGGGAGCACTGAAGCTTTCTTT
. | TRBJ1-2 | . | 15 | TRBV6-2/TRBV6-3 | CASSYESGRAYGYTF | TGTGCCAGCAGTTACGAATCGGGTCGGGCCTATGGCTACACCTTC
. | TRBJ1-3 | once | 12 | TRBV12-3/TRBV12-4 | CASKRSGNTIYF | TGTGCCAGCAAAAGGTCTGGAAACACCATATATTTT
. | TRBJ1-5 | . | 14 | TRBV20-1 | CSARDMGDPQPQHF | TGCAGTGCTAGAGATATGGGGGACCCCCAGCCCCAGCATTTT
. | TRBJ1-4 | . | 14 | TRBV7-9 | CASSPGRDEEKLFF | TGTGCCAGCAGCCCCGGCAGGGATGAGGAAAAACTGTTTTTT
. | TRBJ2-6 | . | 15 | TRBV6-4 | CASSPTGTGANVLTF | TGTGCCAGCAGCCCGACGGGGACTGGGGCCAACGTCCTGACTTTC
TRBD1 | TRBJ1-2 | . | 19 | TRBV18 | CASSPKLGPGQPFDYGYTF | TGTGCCAGCTCACCAAAACTCGGACCGGGACAGCCTTTTGACTATGGCTACACCTTC
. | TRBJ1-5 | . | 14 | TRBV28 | CASSLVRDNKPQHF | TGTGCCAGCAGTTTAGTCCGGGATAATAAGCCCCAGCATTTT
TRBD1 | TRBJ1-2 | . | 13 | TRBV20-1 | CSASPDRAGGYTF | TGCAGTGCTAGTCCGGACAGGGCTGGCGGCTACACCTTC
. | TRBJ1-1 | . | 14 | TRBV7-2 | CASRITLLNTEAFF | TGTGCCAGCAGGATCACGCTTTTGAACACTGAAGCTTTCTTT
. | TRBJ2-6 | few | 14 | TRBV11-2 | CASSLGSGANVLTF | TGTGCCAGCAGTTTAGGATCTGGGGCCAACGTCCTGACTTTC
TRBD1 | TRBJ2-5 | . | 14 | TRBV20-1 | CSARDRGLGETQYF | TGCAGTGCTAGAGACAGGGGGCTAGGGGAGACCCAGTACTTC
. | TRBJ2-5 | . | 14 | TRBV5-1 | CASSLGQAKETQYF | TGCGCCAGCAGCTTGGGACAGGCCAAAGAGACCCAGTACTTC
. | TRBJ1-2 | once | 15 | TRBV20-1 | CSARDRQQLNYGYTF | TGCAGTGCTAGAGATCGGCAGCAGTTGAACTATGGCTACACCTTC
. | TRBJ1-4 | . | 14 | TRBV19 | CASSPGTAREKLFF | TGTGCCAGTAGTCCCGGGACGGCGAGGGAAAAACTGTTTTTT
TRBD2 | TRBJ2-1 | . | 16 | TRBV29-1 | CSVTGLAGGYYNEQFF | TGCAGCGTTACGGGACTAGCGGGGGGGTACTACAATGAGCAGTTCTTC
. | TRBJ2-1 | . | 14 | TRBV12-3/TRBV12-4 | CASNKGYSYNEQFF | TGTGCCAGCAATAAAGGCTACTCCTACAATGAGCAGTTCTTC
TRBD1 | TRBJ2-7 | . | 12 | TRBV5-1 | CASSAGTGEQYF | TGCGCCAGCAGCGCCGGGACAGGCGAGCAGTACTTC
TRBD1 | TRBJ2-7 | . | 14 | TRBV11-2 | CASSLGQGQYEQYF | TGTGCCAGCAGCTTAGGACAGGGGCAGTACGAGCAGTACTTC
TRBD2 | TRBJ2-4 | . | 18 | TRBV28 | CASSPSGDLIGAKNIQYF | TGTGCCAGCAGTCCCAGCGGGGACCTAATCGGGGCCAAAAACATTCAGTACTTC
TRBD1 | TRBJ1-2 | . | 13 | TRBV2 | CASSTGTEDGYTF | TGTGCCAGCAGTACCGGGACAGAGGATGGCTACACCTTC
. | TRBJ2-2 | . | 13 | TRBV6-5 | CASKWLGTGELFF | TGTGCCAGCAAGTGGTTGGGTACCGGGGAGCTGTTTTTT
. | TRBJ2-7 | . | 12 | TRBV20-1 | CSAFRESYEQYF | TGCAGTGCTTTCAGGGAGTCCTACGAGCAGTACTTC